What follows are 5 T cell receptor beta chains derived from one specimen sequenced in a study of blood T cell repertoires in COVID-19. Sequencing was performed with immunoSEQ multiplex PCR; in TCRdb, only in-frame clones are kept and a portion is missing. The sample lists 150,000 to 200,000 clones; 85% to 90% were seen once. Sequencing was carried out using PBMCs or T cells enriched from blood (not recorded which). The receptors here all came from a woman in her forties or fifties who had recovered from COVID-19.

The V call is TRBV4-3, the J call TRBJ1-2; the D is unclear. CDR3 size: 16 residues. Germline CDR1 LGHNA, CDR2 YSLEER. The V end lost 1 base, the J end lost 7 bases, and 19 bases lay between the germline ends. CDR3 DNA sequence: TGCGCCAGCAGCCAAGCAACCCCACAGAGGGCGCTTGGCTACACCTTC. Residues: CASSQATPQRALGYTF.

CDR3 DNA: TGTGCCAGCAGCGTAGTAAGTCCGGGGGAGCAGTACTTC. This gives the protein CASSVVSPGEQYF. The chain uses TRBV9 and TRBJ2-7; TRBD2 might be the D (5 bases). Germline CDR1 is SGDLS and CDR2 is YYNGEE. This CDR3 spans 13 amino acids. V lost 0 bases and J lost 7, with 11 bases in between.

This CDR3 reads CASSLGGQGSDTQYF. The CDR3 bases are TGTGCCAGCAGCTTAGGGGGACAGGGCTCAGATACGCAGTATTTT. The genes are TRBV7-6 and TRBJ2-3; 9 bases line up with TRBD1. The CDR3 contains 15 residues. The V gene's germline CDR1 is SGHVS and CDR2 FNYEAQ. Trimming at V came to 1 base and at J to 4 bases, leaving 3 bases not matched to a gene.

This clone was detected only once. The chain is built from TRBV7-9 and TRBJ2-1, with 8 bases aligning to TRBD2. The CDR3 is 17 residues long. Germline assignment: CDR1 SEHNR and CDR2 FQNEAQ (reference sequence). With V trimmed by 0 bases and J by 4 bases, 8 bases remained unmatched. CDR3 nucleotide sequence: TGTGCCAGCAGCTTAGCGCGGGGGGAAAGTGGGTACAATGAGCAGTTCTTC. Amino acids: CASSLARGESGYNEQFF.

J is TRBJ2-1 and V is TRBV3-1 (or the pseudogene TRBV3-2), with 10 bases fitting TRBD1. The V segment lost 10 bases and the J segment 0 bases; nucleotides outside the gene matches: 12. CDR1 is LGHDT, CDR2 YNNKEL, per germline (reference sequence). The CDR3 covers 17 residues. CDR3 protein: CATHFGTGVSSYNEQFF. The CDR3 nucleotides are TGTGCCACACACTTCGGGACAGGGGTTAGCTCCTACAATGAGCAGTTCTTC.